The 23 T cell receptor beta chains given below trace back to one sample, sequenced in a study of T cells in Graves' hyperthyroidism and ophthalmopathy. Amplification yielded TCR beta CDR3 regions, with RNA transcripts as the source. Using the HTBI primer set, a first-round RT-PCR was run on the TCR CDR3. From the multiplex PCR reads, TCRdb called clonotypes with MiXCR, one entry per CDR3 protein. The sample contains a few hundred thousand distinct CDR3 sequences, around 45% of which appear only once. Sequenced input: peripheral blood or thyroid tissue (not recorded which). The receptors stem from a woman between 18 and 29 years old with Graves' hyperthyroidism.

The V gene is TRBV20-1, the J gene TRBJ2-5; 10 nucleotides line up with TRBD2. CDR3 size: 15 residues. Germline V gene lookup returns CDR1 DFQATT and CDR2 SNEGSKA (reference sequence). The ends lost 3 bases at V and 5 bases at J; junction bases unmatched: 9. In DNA, the CDR3 is TGCAGTGCTAGGGGGACTAGCGAAAACAATGAGACCCAGTACTTC. Encoded protein: CSARGTSENNETQYF.

This clonotype was counted ten times or more. The chain is built from TRBV29-1 and TRBJ1-4; weak D call: TRBD1 (5 bases). Germline V gene data show CDR1 as SQVTM and CDR2 as ANQGSEA. The V end was cut by 6 bases, the J end by 4 bases, with 12 bases between. The CDR3 consists of 13 residues. The CDR3 DNA follows: TGCAGCGTCCGGCGGGACGTTAATGAAAAACTGTTTTTT. This gives the protein CSVRRDVNEKLFF.

The chain combines TRBV7-9 with TRBJ2-7; 10 bases line up with TRBD2. CDR1 and CDR2 (germline): SEHNR, FQNEAQ (reference sequence). There are 14 residues in the CDR3. The junction had 5 bases not matched to a gene; V was cut back by 3 bases and J by 6 bases. DNA of the CDR3: TGTGCCAGCAGCTTGGCTAGCGGGAGATCCGAGCAGTACTTC. Encoded protein: CASSLASGRSEQYF.

With respect to this clonotype: Germline is not matched at one junction end, which may reflect a read error. This sequence joins TRBV5-1 and TRBJ2-7; a weak D match, TRBD2 (6 bases). CDR3 size: 15 residues. Looked up from germline, CDR1 is SGHRS and CDR2 is YFSETQ. Written as DNA, the CDR3 is TGCGCCAGCAGCTTGGGGCAGGGAGGTTTCTACGAGCAGAACTTC. Residues: CASSLGQGGFYEQNF.

This clonotype has a count of ten or more. This chain connects TRBV2 to TRBJ2-5, with a weak D call TRBD2 (5 bases). The germline V and J ends were trimmed by 6 bases and 5 bases, with 7 bases remaining between them. The germline V gene has CDR1 SNHLY and CDR2 FYNNEI. There are 11 residues in the CDR3. The CDR3, as DNA: TGTGCCAGCAGGAGGGCGGAGACCCAGTACTTC. Translating gives CASRRAETQYF.

This chain links TRBV10-1 with TRBJ2-1, with a weak D call TRBD2 (6 bases). The length of the CDR3 is 14 residues. Trimming pared 4 bases from V and 8 bases from J, leaving 15 bases between. The germline V gene has CDR1 WNHNN and CDR2 SYGVQD (reference sequence). The CDR3 is CASSVGGLVDEQFF. For the CDR3, the DNA is TGCGCCAGCAGTGTTGGAGGGTTGGTCGATGAGCAGTTCTTC.

This clonotype was recorded a few times. This rearrangement joins TRBV13 to TRBJ2-1; TRBD1 matches at 8 bases. J was trimmed by 0 bases and V by 5 bases; bases with no gene match: 6. CDR3 size: 16 residues. Germline V gene lookup returns CDR1 PRHDT and CDR2 FYEKMQ (reference sequence). CDR3 protein: CASSDSGGPSYNEQFF. The CDR3 nucleotides are TGTGCCAGCAGCGACTCAGGGGGCCCCTCCTACAATGAGCAGTTCTTC.

The chain has TRBV12-3 or TRBV12-4 and TRBJ2-7; 10 bases are a match to TRBD2. The CDR3 contains 15 residues. J lost 0 bases, V lost 5 bases, and 4 bases had no gene match. The chain's CDR3 is CASSQTSGYSYEQYF. CDR3 coding DNA: TGTGCCAGCAGTCAGACTAGCGGGTACTCCTACGAGCAGTACTTC.

This clonotype was detected many times. The chain uses TRBV5-8 and TRBJ1-4; tentatively, D is TRBD1 (5 bases). The CDR3 has 15 residues. V dropped 5 bases and J dropped 3 bases, with 14 bases sitting between them. The germline gives CDR1 SGHTS, CDR2 YDEGEE. CDR3 DNA sequence: TGTGCCAGCAGAACCGCCCGGGACCCTAATGAAAAACTGTTTTTT. This encodes CASRTARDPNEKLFF.

This clonotype was counted at least ten times. V and J are TRBV11-3 and TRBJ1-1, with D perhaps matching TRBD1 (5 bases). Trimming took 6 bases from V and 11 from J, leaving 16 bases between them. CDR1 is SGHNT, CDR2 YENEEA, per germline. CDR3 length: 12 amino acids. The CDR3 region is CASSSQQGGAFF. The CDR3 DNA follows: TGTGCCAGCAGTTCCCAGCAGGGAGGGGCTTTCTTT.

This clonotype was seen many times. J is TRBJ2-6 and V is TRBV2; 7 bases align to TRBD1. V shed 5 bases, J shed 0 bases, and the junction held 7 bases outside the gene matches. The CDR3 totals 17 residues. Germline V lookup: CDR1 SNHLY, CDR2 FYNNEI. The DNA for the CDR3 is TGTGCCAGCAGTCCCGGGACAGTGAACTCTGGGGCCAACGTCCTGACTTTC. Protein product: CASSPGTVNSGANVLTF.

A few counts support this clonotype. Mismatch with germline at one junction end may stem from a read error. The rearrangement joins TRBV10-3 to TRBJ2-7, with D perhaps TRBD2 (6 bases). The CDR3 consists of 15 residues. Germline-derived CDR1 and CDR2 are ENHRY and SYGVKD. CDR3 residues: CASSWGGGSSYEQYF. The CDR3 DNA is TGTGCCAGCAGTTGGGGAGGCGGCAGCTCCTACGAGCAGTACTTC.

This clonotype was detected many times. The chain is built from TRBV7-9 and TRBJ1-4, with TRBD1 matching 7 bases. Germline V CDR1 and CDR2: SEHNR, FQNEAQ (reference sequence). CDR3 length: 14 residues. Losses at the gene ends were 3 bases for V and 6 bases for J; bases not matched to a gene: 4. This CDR3 is CASSFAGGDEKLFF. CDR3 nucleotides: TGTGCCAGCAGCTTTGCAGGGGGTGATGAAAAACTGTTTTTT.

This CDR3 is CASSGRGSSYNSPLHF. The CDR3 nucleotides read TGTGCCAGCAGTGGACGGGGAAGCTCCTATAATTCACCCCTCCACTTT. The gene calls are TRBV2 and TRBJ1-6, with D unclear. Trimming took 4 bases from V and 0 from J, leaving 10 bases between them. CDR1 SNHLY and CDR2 FYNNEI come from the germline V gene. The CDR3 extends over 16 amino acids.

The gene calls are TRBV15 and TRBJ1-1, with 7 bases matching TRBD1. The J segment lost 2 bases and the V segment lost 3 bases, leaving 9 bases of the junction unmatched. This CDR3 contains 16 residues. In germline, CDR1 is LNHNV, CDR2 YYDKDF (reference sequence). In DNA, the CDR3 is TGTGCCACCAGCAGGGATCCGGGACAGACAAACACTGAAGCTTTCTTT. This sequence encodes CATSRDPGQTNTEAFF.

The CDR3 region has the DNA TGTGCCACCAGCAGCCGAACTAGCGGGACCACAGATACGCAGTATTTT. It is translated as CATSSRTSGTTDTQYF. J is TRBJ2-3 and V is TRBV15; 10 nucleotides line up with TRBD2. CDR3 size: 16 residues. J was trimmed by 2 bases and V by 3 bases; bases with no gene match: 5. Germline V gene data show CDR1 as LNHNV and CDR2 as YYDKDF (reference sequence).

This clonotype has a count of ten or more. The V and J genes are TRBV20-1 and TRBJ1-1; TRBD1 aligns across 7 bases. CDR1 and CDR2 from the germline V gene are DFQATT and SNEGSKA (reference sequence). The CDR3 spans 13 residues. Germline trimming cut 4 bases from V and 4 bases from J; bases unmatched to any gene: 6. The CDR3 here is CSAIDREVTEAFF. For the CDR3, the DNA is TGCAGTGCTATTGACAGGGAAGTCACTGAAGCTTTCTTT.

As concerns this clonotype: One end of the junction fails to match germline, which may point to a read error. The gene calls are TRBV5-1 and TRBJ2-2, with a possible D match to TRBD2 (5 bases). Per the germline V gene, CDR1 is SGHRS and CDR2 is YFSETQ. The CDR3 sequence is 16 residues long. The CDR3 nucleotides read TGCGCCAGCAGCTTGGGAGGGTTACAGAGCACCGGGGAGCTGTTCTTT. Its protein is CASSLGGLQSTGELFF. Looking up the rest from reference TRBV5-1 and TRBJ2-2 gives the full variable domain: KAGVTQTPRYLIKTRGQQVTLSCSPISGHRSVSWYQQTPGQGLQFLFEYFSETQRNKGNFPGRFSGRQFSNSRSEMNVSTLELGDSALYLCASSLGGLQSTGELFFGEGSRLTVL.

The chain couples TRBV2 to TRBJ1-4; D remains ambiguous. V lost 10 bases to trimming and J lost 8 bases, with 11 bases between them. The CDR3 covers 11 residues. Germline V lookup: CDR1 SNHLY, CDR2 FYNNEI. The DNA for the CDR3 is TGTGCCATTACGGTGGGGGAAAAACTGTTTTTT. Translated: CAITVGEKLFF.

The rearrangement joins TRBV24-1 to TRBJ1-1, with a weak D call TRBD1 (6 bases). V gave up 1 base and J gave up 12 bases, with 17 bases separating them. Germline loops: CDR1 KGHDR, CDR2 SFDVKD. CDR3 length: 14 amino acids. This CDR3 is CATSDLGGQPAPFF. The CDR3 nucleotides read TGTGCCACCAGTGATTTAGGGGGACAACCAGCGCCTTTCTTT.

This clonotype was recorded at least ten times. The chain joins TRBV12-3 or TRBV12-4 to TRBJ1-1; 9 bases fit TRBD1. The CDR3 sequence is 16 residues long. With 4 bases clipped from V and 0 bases from J, the junction kept 6 bases outside the gene matches. CDR3 region: CASSYKTGGMNTEAFF. In nucleotides, the CDR3 is TGTGCCAGCAGTTACAAGACAGGGGGTATGAACACTGAAGCTTTCTTT.

The V gene is TRBV7-9, the J gene TRBJ1-2; D gene ambiguous. The V end lost 5 bases, the J end lost 6 bases, and 13 bases lay between the germline ends. The CDR3 loop spans 13 amino acids. Germline values: CDR1 SEHNR, CDR2 FQNEAQ (reference sequence). CDR3 protein: CASSNGLADGYTF. CDR3 DNA sequence: TGTGCCAGCAGCAACGGACTAGCGGATGGCTACACCTTC.

The sample holds many counts of this clonotype. The chain employs TRBV12-3 or TRBV12-4 and TRBJ1-5; 9 bases map to TRBD1. The CDR3 runs 15 residues. The V and J ends lost 4 bases and 4 bases, in that order; junction bases with no gene match: 5. The CDR3 protein is CASSWGTGLNQPQHF. The CDR3 DNA is TGTGCCAGCAGTTGGGGGACAGGGTTGAATCAGCCCCAGCATTTT.